Each of the 32 T cell receptor beta chains below was sequenced from the same sample in a study of OX40 agonist ivuxolimab in advanced cancers. The method behind the library was the immunoSEQ multiplex PCR assay. TCRdb retrieved this table from immuneACCESS and kept in-frame rearrangements only. Not all clones are present; in checked studies, unresolved V genes account for under half, and no reason is known for the remainder. The table for this sample lists just over 45,000 clones; 90% to 95% of them were counted only once. The top ten hold 9.5% to 11% of the sample. The sequencing used CD4+ or CD8+ T cells sorted from blood, collected in a trial of the OX40 agonist ivuxolimab. The receptors were gathered from an adult with an advanced solid tumor such as melanoma, head and neck, liver or kidney cancer.

V is TRBV30 and J is TRBJ2-2; D is ambiguous. The V gene lost 5 bases and the J gene lost 3 bases, with 13 bases spanning the gap. This CDR3 comprises 14 residues. Germline assignment: CDR1 GTSNPN and CDR2 SVGIG (reference sequence). The CDR3 loop reads CAWDPGLDTGELFF. The CDR3 region has the DNA TGTGCCTGGGACCCCGGTTTGGACACCGGGGAGCTGTTTTTT.

The genes are TRBV28 and TRBJ2-7; TRBD2 is a possible D gene (7 bases). The CDR3 contains 15 residues. Per the germline V gene, CDR1 is MDHEN and CDR2 is SYDVKM. V gave up 6 bases and J gave up 2 bases, with 17 bases separating them. DNA of the CDR3: TGTGCCAGCAGCCTCTTCGGGGGGCGCCCCTACGAGCAGTACTTC. Protein: CASSLFGGRPYEQYF.

The V gene is TRBV29-1, the J gene TRBJ1-2; TRBD1 is a possible D gene (6 bases). V lost 7 bases, J lost 1 base, and 19 bases lay in between. The V gene's germline CDR1 is SQVTM and CDR2 ANQGSEA. The CDR3 is made up of 15 amino acids. The CDR3 sequence: CSAYDPGQLNYGYTF. The CDR3, as DNA: TGCAGCGCCTATGACCCCGGACAGCTTAACTATGGCTACACCTTC.

The gene calls are TRBV7-9 and TRBJ1-4, with TRBD1 matching over 9 bases. Germline V gene lookup returns CDR1 SEHNR and CDR2 FQNEAQ (reference sequence). V shed 1 base, J shed 0 bases, and the junction held 3 bases outside the gene matches. The CDR3 runs 17 residues. This CDR3 reads CASSLGQGEATNEKLFF. CDR3 DNA: TGTGCCAGCAGCTTAGGACAGGGGGAGGCAACTAATGAAAAACTGTTTTTT.

Here the CDR3 DNA reads TGCGCCAGCAGCCCAAGCCGCGGGGGGCTTTCCTATGAGCAGTTCTTC. Translated: CASSPSRGGLSYEQFF. The chain recombines TRBV4-1 with TRBJ2-1, with 8 bases identical to TRBD2. Germline CDR1 and CDR2: MGHRA and YSYEKL. V gave up 4 bases and J gave up 8 bases; unmatched junction bases: 13. The CDR3 extends over 16 amino acids.

V usage is TRBV29-1 and J usage is TRBJ2-7; D ambiguous. V was clipped by 4 bases and J by 0 bases, with 13 bases between them. The germline CDR1 and CDR2 sequences are SQVTM and ANQGSEA. CDR3 length: 14 residues. The DNA for the CDR3 is TGCAGCGTTGTGGACCCGTATCGCTCCTACGAGCAGTACTTC. Amino acids: CSVVDPYRSYEQYF.

The genes are TRBV9 and TRBJ2-3, with a weak D call TRBD1 (5 bases). V was shortened by 0 bases and J by 5 bases, with 7 bases between the two germline ends. CDR1 is SGDLS and CDR2 is YYNGEE in the germline V gene. The CDR3 length is 13 residues. CDR3 loop: CASSVGQRDTQYF. The CDR3 nucleotides are TGTGCCAGCAGCGTAGGACAGCGAGATACGCAGTATTTT.

The V call is TRBV6-6, the J call TRBJ2-7; D unclear. Between the trimmed V and J ends, which lost 2 bases and 5 bases, there was a span of 7 bases. CDR1 and CDR2 (germline): MNHNY, SVGAGI (reference sequence). The CDR3 sequence is 12 residues long. CDR3 residues: CASSYTLHEQYF. The DNA of the CDR3 is TGTGCCAGCAGTTACACTTTGCACGAGCAGTACTTC.

This chain joins TRBV7-3 and TRBJ2-3, with 7 bases fitting TRBD2. After removal of 4 bases from V and 4 bases from J, the junction contained 5 bases not matched to a gene. This CDR3 spans 14 amino acids. CDR1 is SGHTA, CDR2 FQGTGA, per germline. The CDR3 bases are TGTGCCAGCAGCTCTCATAGCGGGTCAGATACGCAGTATTTT. It yields the protein CASSSHSGSDTQYF.

This chain links TRBV29-1 with TRBJ2-3; tentative D call: TRBD1 (5 bases). The CDR3 loop spans 13 amino acids. V lost 4 bases and J lost 6, with 14 bases in between. Germline CDR1 SQVTM, CDR2 ANQGSEA. CDR3 in amino acids: CSVGPGILDTQYF. CDR3 DNA sequence: TGCAGCGTTGGTCCAGGGATCTTGGATACGCAGTATTTT.

The V call is TRBV11-3, the J call TRBJ2-1; D not certain. With 2 bases removed from V and 6 bases from J, the gap between germline ends came to 5 bases. From germline, CDR1 is SGHNT and CDR2 YENEEA. The CDR3 runs 12 residues. CDR3 loop: CASSLSFNEQFF. DNA for the CDR3: TGTGCCAGCAGCTTATCTTTCAATGAGCAGTTCTTC.

J is TRBJ1-3 and V is TRBV5-6; weak D call: TRBD1 (5 bases). The CDR3 loop spans 16 amino acids. Germline V gene data show CDR1 as SGHDT and CDR2 as YYEEEE. With 4 bases removed from V and 2 bases from J, the gap between germline ends came to 16 bases. In nucleotides, the CDR3 is TGTGCCAGCAGCCGTCCTGGGACCTCAACTGGAAACACCATATATTTT. Its protein product is CASSRPGTSTGNTIYF.

This clone appeared a single time. The chain joins TRBV7-8 to TRBJ1-2; no definite D call. The CDR3 has 13 amino acids. Trimming stripped 1 base from V and 8 bases from J, with 11 bases between. Germline CDR1 and CDR2: SGHVS and FQNEAQ. Written as DNA, the CDR3 is TGTGCCAGCAGCTTAGATTTGGGATACGGCTACACCTTC. Its protein product is CASSLDLGYGYTF.

The rearrangement uses TRBV6-6 and TRBJ1-1; a weak D match, TRBD1 (5 bases). The CDR3 has 14 amino acids. Germline loops: CDR1 MNHNY, CDR2 SVGAGI (reference sequence). V lost 6 bases to trimming and J lost 5 bases, with 16 bases between them. This chain's CDR3 is CASSHGGLRTEAFF. The DNA for the CDR3 is TGTGCCAGCAGCCACGGGGGATTAAGGACTGAAGCTTTCTTT.

The V call is TRBV6-1, the J call TRBJ2-7; TRBD2 matches 9 bases. Trimming removed 6 bases from V and 3 bases from J; junction bases left unmatched: 3. CDR3 length equals 13 residues. From germline, CDR1 is MNHNS and CDR2 SASEGT. CDR3 nucleotides: TGTGCCAGCAGCCGCGGGGGGGTCTACGAGCAGTACTTC. Its protein is CASSRGGVYEQYF.

This clone was found once. The chain employs TRBV7-2 and TRBJ2-7; D unresolved. Looked up from germline, CDR1 is SGHTA and CDR2 is FQGNSA. This CDR3 has 13 residues. Trimming removed 0 bases from V and 4 bases from J, with 7 bases in between. The CDR3 reads CASSLAPAYEQYF. In DNA, the CDR3 is TGTGCCAGCAGCTTAGCTCCCGCGTACGAGCAGTACTTC.

Notes on this clone: Within the sample, other DNA sequences also encode this same CDR3. V usage is TRBV30 and J usage is TRBJ2-7; TRBD1 matches at 12 bases. The CDR3 loop spans 17 amino acids. V shed 0 bases and J 2 bases; nucleotides not matched to a gene: 8. Germline CDR1 reads GTSNPN; CDR2 reads SVGIG (reference sequence). In DNA form, the CDR3 reads TGTGCCTGGAGTGTACAGGGGGGACAGGGGGCCACCTACGAGCAGTACTTC. As protein: CAWSVQGGQGATYEQYF.

CDR3 DNA sequence: TGTGCCAGCAGTTACTCGAAGGTCGGGTCGGGAGATACGCAGTATTTT. Translation gives CASSYSKVGSGDTQYF. The gene calls are TRBV6-5 and TRBJ2-3; D not certain. The V end lost 0 bases, the J end lost 5 bases, and 15 bases lay between the germline ends. The length of the CDR3 is 16 residues. Germline CDR1 reads MNHEY; CDR2 reads SVGAGI.

The chain is built from TRBV5-1 and TRBJ2-7; no definite D call. CDR1 and CDR2 (germline): SGHRS, YFSETQ. Trimming shortened V by 2 bases and J by 3 bases, and 9 bases separated the two germline ends. This CDR3 is 13 amino acids long. The CDR3 DNA reads as TGCGCCAGCAGCTTAGAATGGGGCTACGAGCAGTACTTC. This gives the protein CASSLEWGYEQYF.

The gene calls are TRBV7-6 and TRBJ2-7; TRBD2 aligns across 7 bases. The CDR3 has 16 residues. The J segment lost 3 bases and the V segment lost 5 bases, leaving 13 bases of the junction unmatched. The V gene's germline CDR1 is SGHVS and CDR2 FNYEAQ. CDR3 sequence reads: CASSPSSGIRFYEQYF. The CDR3 nucleotides read TGTGCCAGCAGCCCCTCTAGCGGAATAAGATTCTACGAGCAGTACTTC.

V is TRBV9 and J is TRBJ2-3; a possible D gene is TRBD2 (5 bases). This CDR3 is built from 17 residues. The V gene's germline CDR1 is SGDLS and CDR2 YYNGEE. The V and J ends lost 4 bases and 4 bases respectively, with 22 bases between them. CDR3 loop: CASSIHSSSLSPDTQYF. CDR3 nucleotide sequence: TGTGCCAGCAGCATCCATAGCTCTAGCCTATCCCCAGATACGCAGTATTTT.

The CDR3 protein is CASSPGRSYEQYF. CDR3 coding DNA: TGTGCCAGCAGCCCCGGCAGGTCCTACGAGCAGTACTTC. The chain carries TRBV7-9 and TRBJ2-7; unclear D gene. V gave up 5 bases and J gave up 1 base, with 9 bases separating them. The germline gives CDR1 SEHNR, CDR2 FQNEAQ (reference sequence). The CDR3 is 13 amino acids.

This chain links TRBV5-6 with TRBJ2-2, with 10 nucleotides matching TRBD2. CDR3 length: 17 residues. The ends lost 5 bases at V and 5 bases at J; junction bases unmatched: 12. Germline lookup yields CDR1 SGHDT and CDR2 YYEEEE. CDR3 amino acids: CASSIASASGRTGELFF. The CDR3 nucleotides are TGTGCCAGCAGTATCGCGTCGGCTAGCGGGAGAACCGGGGAGCTGTTTTTT.

The V and J genes are TRBV11-3 and TRBJ1-2; D not resolved. V lost 4 bases and J lost 5, with 8 bases in between. This CDR3 contains 12 residues. From germline, CDR1 is SGHNT and CDR2 YENEEA. For the CDR3, the DNA is TGTGCCAGCAGCTCGGGTTCGTATGGCTACACCTTC. Translated: CASSSGSYGYTF. The full variable domain, rest sourced from reference TRBV11-3 and TRBJ1-2, is EAGVVQSPRYKIIEKKQPVAFWCNPISGHNTLYWYLQNLGQGPELLIRYENEEAVDDSQLPKDRFSAERLKGVDSTLKIQPAELGDSAVYLCASSSGSYGYTFGSGTRLTVV.

This chain joins TRBV14 and TRBJ1-5; 7 bases agree with TRBD1. This CDR3 contains 20 residues. Germline CDR1 and CDR2: SGHDN and FVKESK. The V gene end was trimmed by 2 bases and the J gene end by 0 bases; junction bases not matched to a gene: 16. The CDR3 loop reads CASSQRGRQGGVYSNQPQHF. The CDR3 DNA is TGTGCCAGCAGCCAAAGGGGGAGACAGGGCGGGGTTTATAGCAATCAGCCCCAGCATTTT.

The rearrangement links TRBV7-9 to TRBJ2-7; D perhaps matches TRBD2 (5 bases). The CDR3 sequence is 15 residues long. Germline V CDR1 and CDR2: SEHNR, FQNEAQ (reference sequence). V was clipped by 5 bases and J by 0 bases, with 14 bases between them. This CDR3 reads CASSGPQRNSYEQYF. DNA for the CDR3: TGTGCCAGCAGCGGCCCCCAGCGGAACTCCTACGAGCAGTACTTC.

The chain uses TRBV9 and TRBJ2-3; TRBD1 agrees at 7 bases. V was clipped by 1 base and J by 3 bases; unmatched bases: 8. Germline V gene data show CDR1 as SGDLS and CDR2 as YYNGEE. CDR3 length: 16 amino acids. The CDR3 region has the DNA TGTGCCAGCAGCGTAAAGCCCACAGGGGTTACAGATACGCAGTATTTT. As protein: CASSVKPTGVTDTQYF.

In DNA form, the CDR3 reads TGTGCCAGCAGCCCAGGTGGGGGAGGGCCCTTCGAGCAGTACTTC. Protein: CASSPGGGGPFEQYF. The rearrangement joins TRBV7-2 to TRBJ2-7; 7 bases are a match to TRBD2. With V trimmed by 5 bases and J by 6 bases, 13 bases remained unmatched. Germline loops: CDR1 SGHTA, CDR2 FQGNSA. CDR3 size: 15 residues.

The V gene is TRBV9, the J gene TRBJ2-1, with no clear D. CDR3 length: 15 amino acids. Germline-derived CDR1 and CDR2 are SGDLS and YYNGEE. The V gene lost 3 bases and the J gene lost 3 bases, with 13 bases spanning the gap. CDR3 in DNA: TGTGCCAGCAGCGCCGGTGAGACCTACTACAATGAGCAGTTCTTC. This sequence encodes CASSAGETYYNEQFF. Complete variable domain (other parts from reference TRBV9 and TRBJ2-1): DSGVTQTPKHLITATGQRVTLRCSPRSGDLSVYWYQQSLDQGLQFLIQYYNGEERAKGNILERFSAQQFPDLHSELNLSSLELGDSALYFCASSAGETYYNEQFFGPGTRLTVL.

The chain recombines TRBV2 with TRBJ2-1; D uncertain. The CDR3 length is 13 residues. The germline V gene encodes CDR1 SNHLY and CDR2 FYNNEI. The germline V and J ends were trimmed by 3 bases and 7 bases, with 10 bases remaining between them. The chain's CDR3 is CASSETHGNEQFF. The CDR3 DNA reads as TGTGCCAGCAGTGAGACTCACGGGAATGAGCAGTTCTTC.

This chain uses TRBV14 with TRBJ1-2; D remains unclear. V dropped 4 bases and J dropped 4 bases, with 19 bases sitting between them. The germline V gene encodes CDR1 SGHDN and CDR2 FVKESK. The length of the CDR3 is 16 residues. CDR3 residues: CASSPYVRGASYGYTF. The CDR3 nucleotides read TGTGCCAGCAGCCCATATGTTCGGGGAGCCTCCTATGGCTACACCTTC.

The V call is TRBV4-3, the J call TRBJ1-2; D is ambiguous. The CDR3 consists of 15 residues. Germline-derived CDR1 and CDR2 are LGHNA and YSLEER. V was trimmed by 0 bases and J by 0 bases, leaving 8 bases between them. Written as DNA, the CDR3 is TGCGCCAGCAGCCAAGAACGTGGAGCTAACTATGGCTACACCTTC. Translating it yields CASSQERGANYGYTF.